These 14 T cell receptor beta chains were sequenced from one sample in a study of shared clonotypes between healthy human individuals. CD45RO-negative cells were positively selected for CCR7, leaving out terminally differentiated effector memory CD45RA+ cells. Profiling relied on immunoSEQ multiplex PCR, and the TCRdb table lists in-frame clones only, not all of them. The sample includes about 2,200,000 clones, approximately 94% of them seen just once. The sequencing input was naive CD8+ T cells from PBMCs. The receptors come from a man between 18 and 35 years old in good health. Some clones in this sample may be carry-over from other donors' samples.

The chain employs TRBV6-6 and TRBJ1-2, with a possible D match to TRBD1 (5 bases). The CDR3 is made up of 12 amino acids. Germline CDR1 and CDR2: MNHNY and SVGAGI (reference sequence). Trimming took 7 bases from V and 2 from J, leaving 8 bases between them. CDR3 nucleotides: TGTGCCAGCACTCCAGGGAACTATGGCTACACCTTC. Its protein is CASTPGNYGYTF.

The genes are TRBV25-1 and TRBJ1-1; D is uncertain. V lost 6 bases to trimming and J lost 8 bases, with 10 bases between them. The CDR3 has 11 residues. Germline values: CDR1 MGHDK, CDR2 SYGVNS. CDR3 DNA sequence: TGTGCCAGCAGCGGGCCAAGAGAAGCTTTCTTT. It encodes CASSGPREAFF.

The chain couples TRBV6-1 to TRBJ2-3; no clear D gene. The germline CDR1 and CDR2 sequences are MNHNS and SASEGT. V lost 1 base and J 3 bases, leaving 11 bases between the germline ends. The CDR3 is 15 amino acids. The CDR3 sequence: CASSEGAGRTDTQYF. Written as DNA, the CDR3 is TGTGCCAGCAGTGAAGGGGCAGGTCGTACAGATACGCAGTATTTT.

This sequence joins TRBV27 and TRBJ2-2; TRBD2 matches 7 bases. The CDR3 extends over 15 amino acids. The germline V gene has CDR1 MNHEY and CDR2 SMNVEV (reference sequence). Trimming at V came to 1 base and at J to 8 bases, leaving 7 bases not matched to a gene. The CDR3, as DNA: TGTGCCAGCAGTTTATTAGCGGGTCTTGCTGGGGAGCTGTTTTTT. It codes for CASSLLAGLAGELFF.

J is TRBJ1-1 and V is TRBV9, with TRBD1 as a possible D gene (6 bases). The CDR3 consists of 14 residues. Germline V gene data show CDR1 as SGDLS and CDR2 as YYNGEE. Trimming removed 0 bases from V and 7 bases from J, with 13 bases in between. Here the CDR3 DNA reads TGTGCCAGCAGCGTAGTTACGGACAGCCTTGAAGCTTTCTTT. Protein product: CASSVVTDSLEAFF.

The chain uses TRBV4-2 and TRBJ2-3; 9 nucleotides align to TRBD2. Germline V CDR1 and CDR2: LGHNA, YNFKEQ. The CDR3 runs to 16 residues. V dropped 0 bases and J dropped 6; count of bases not matched to a gene: 7. In DNA, the CDR3 is TGTGCCAGCAGCCAAGATTGGGCTAGCGGGGCGGATACGCAGTATTTT. Its translation: CASSQDWASGADTQYF.

CDR3 bases: TGTGCCAGTGGGACAGCTAACTACGAGCAGTACTTC. This codes for CASGTANYEQYF. The chain is built from TRBV2 and TRBJ2-7, with 7 bases that match TRBD1. After removal of 9 bases from V and 3 bases from J, the junction contained 5 bases not matched to a gene. Germline V CDR1 and CDR2: SNHLY, FYNNEI. The CDR3 totals 12 residues.

The chain couples TRBV6-5 to TRBJ2-7; TRBD2 matches 12 bases. The CDR3 has 15 amino acids. The V segment lost 7 bases and the J segment 2 bases; nucleotides outside the gene matches: 6. Germline CDR1 reads MNHEY; CDR2 reads SVGAGI. DNA for the CDR3: TGTGCCAGCAATCTAGCGGGAGGGCCGACCTACGAGCAGTACTTC. Translated, it gives CASNLAGGPTYEQYF.

The genes are TRBV6-5 and TRBJ2-1; 12 bases are shared with TRBD1. CDR1 and CDR2 from the germline V gene are MNHEY and SVGAGI. The CDR3 is made up of 13 amino acids. The J segment lost 5 bases and the V segment lost 8 bases, leaving 1 base of the junction unmatched. DNA of the CDR3: TGTGCCAGCCGGGACAGGGGGCACAATGAGCAGTTCTTC. Translation gives CASRDRGHNEQFF.

This sequence joins TRBV5-6 and TRBJ2-1; TRBD2 is a possible D gene (6 bases). Trimming took off 4 bases at V and 6 bases at J, with 14 bases between the two ends. The germline gives CDR1 SGHDT, CDR2 YYEEEE. This CDR3 is built from 14 residues. The CDR3 sequence: CASSLRLGLNEQFF. The CDR3 nucleotides read TGTGCCAGCAGCCTAAGACTAGGTCTCAATGAGCAGTTCTTC.

The chain uses TRBV9 and TRBJ2-2, with D perhaps TRBD1 (6 bases). Trimming cost V 3 bases and J 4 bases, with 16 bases left between them. Germline values: CDR1 SGDLS, CDR2 YYNGEE. The CDR3 runs to 16 residues. The CDR3 protein is CASSGRMGAGTGELFF. For the CDR3, the DNA is TGTGCCAGCAGCGGAAGAATGGGGGCGGGCACCGGGGAGCTGTTTTTT.

The chain combines TRBV9 with TRBJ2-7, with TRBD1 as a possible D gene (6 bases). Germline V gives CDR1 SGDLS, CDR2 YYNGEE. CDR3 size: 14 residues. The V gene lost 1 base and the J gene lost 2 bases, with 10 bases spanning the gap. The chain's CDR3 is CASSVNGDTYEQYF. In DNA form, the CDR3 reads TGTGCCAGCAGCGTAAACGGGGACACCTACGAGCAGTACTTC.

The chain carries TRBV6-1 and TRBJ2-7; the match to TRBD1 covers 10 bases. Germline CDR1 reads MNHNS; CDR2 reads SASEGT. This CDR3 has 14 residues. The ends lost 5 bases at V and 2 bases at J; junction bases unmatched: 3. This CDR3 is CASSKDRGPYEQYF. CDR3 bases: TGTGCCAGCAGTAAAGACAGGGGGCCCTACGAGCAGTACTTC.

The chain recombines TRBV6-1 with TRBJ2-1; a possible D gene is TRBD1 (6 bases). V lost 4 bases and J lost 8, with 15 bases in between. The CDR3 is 14 amino acids. Per the germline V gene, CDR1 is MNHNS and CDR2 is SASEGT. DNA of the CDR3: TGTGCCAGCAGTGGGTCAGGGGCTCGGTATGAGCAGTTCTTC. Protein sequence: CASSGSGARYEQFF.